This T cell receptor (beta chain) came from a study of circulating tumor DNA in untreated peripheral T-cell lymphoma. Findings and caveats of the study: Tumor-specific clonotypes: identified in approximately 74% of patients, 85% to 90% of baseline tissues.

V lost 10 bases and J lost 1; bases outside the gene matches: 4. The germline V gene encodes CDR1 LNHDA and CDR2 SQIVND (reference sequence). This CDR3 region has 13 residues. Sequenced by immunoSEQ multiplex PCR; TCRdb stores in-frame clones only, minus some. The sample carries about 10,000 clones, around 74% recorded once. On this clone itself: Antigen unknown.

The tumor tissue sample was taken at baseline before any treatment. The sample consisted of tumor tissue. The chain combines TRBV19 with TRBJ2-3, with TRBD2 matching over 8 bases. This sequence was found in a human donor with peripheral T-cell lymphoma. The CDR3 reads CATTSGRTDTQYF. The DNA of the CDR3 is TGTGCCACCACTAGCGGACGCACAGATACGCAGTATTTT.